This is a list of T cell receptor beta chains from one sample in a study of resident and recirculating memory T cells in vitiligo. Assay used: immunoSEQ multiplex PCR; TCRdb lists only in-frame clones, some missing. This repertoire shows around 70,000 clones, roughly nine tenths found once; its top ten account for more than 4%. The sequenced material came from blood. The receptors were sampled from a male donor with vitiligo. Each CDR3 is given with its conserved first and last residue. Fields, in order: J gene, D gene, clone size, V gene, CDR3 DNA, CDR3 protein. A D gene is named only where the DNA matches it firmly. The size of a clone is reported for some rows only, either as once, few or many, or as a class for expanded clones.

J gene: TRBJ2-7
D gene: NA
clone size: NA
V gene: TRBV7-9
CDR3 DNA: TGTGCCAGCAGCTTAGTCGGGAACTCCTACGAGCAGTACTTC
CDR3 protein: CASSLVGNSYEQYF

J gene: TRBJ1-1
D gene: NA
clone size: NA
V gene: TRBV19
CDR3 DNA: TGTGCCAGTAGTCCGGGTGGGGCGGCGAACACTGAAGCTTTCTTT
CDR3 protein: CASSPGGAANTEAFF

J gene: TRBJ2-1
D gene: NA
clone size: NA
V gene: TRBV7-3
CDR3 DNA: TGTGCCAGCAGCGCCGGCGGGCTGGAGCAGTTCTTC
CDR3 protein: CASSAGGLEQFF

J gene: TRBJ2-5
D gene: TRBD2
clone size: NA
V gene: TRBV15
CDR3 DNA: TGTGCCACCAGCATCGGGGGGAGTGGCCCGCAAGAGACCCAGTACTTC
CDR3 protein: CATSIGGSGPQETQYF

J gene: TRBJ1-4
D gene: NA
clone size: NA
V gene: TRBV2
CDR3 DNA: TGTGCCAGCAGTGAAGGCAGGGATAGTCGACCTAATGAAAAACTGTTTTTT
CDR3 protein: CASSEGRDSRPNEKLFF

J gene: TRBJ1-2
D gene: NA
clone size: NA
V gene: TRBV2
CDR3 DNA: TGTGCCAGCAGTGACTCGCAGGGTTTTGGTGGCTACACCTTC
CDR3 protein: CASSDSQGFGGYTF

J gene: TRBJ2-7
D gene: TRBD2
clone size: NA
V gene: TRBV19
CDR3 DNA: TGTGCCAGTAACCCCGGGACTAGTCTCCAGGAGCAGTACTTC
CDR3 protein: CASNPGTSLQEQYF

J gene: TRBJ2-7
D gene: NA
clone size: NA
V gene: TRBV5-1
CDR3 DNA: TGCGCCAGCAGCTTGGGTCCAGGGGAATTCTCCGAGCAGTACTTC
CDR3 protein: CASSLGPGEFSEQYF

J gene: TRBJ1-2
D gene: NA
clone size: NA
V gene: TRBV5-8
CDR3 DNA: TGTGCCAGCAGCCGAGTGATGGGGCCTAACTATGGCTACACCTTC
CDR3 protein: CASSRVMGPNYGYTF

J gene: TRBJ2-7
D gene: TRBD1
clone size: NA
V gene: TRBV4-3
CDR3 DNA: TGCGCCAGCAGCCAGACGGGACAGGGGGCTAGAGAGCAGTACTTC
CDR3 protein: CASSQTGQGAREQYF

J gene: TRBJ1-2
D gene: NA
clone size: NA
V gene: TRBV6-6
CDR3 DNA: TGTGCCAGCAGTCGTGGACAGATTATTAACTATGGCTACACCTTC
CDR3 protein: CASSRGQIINYGYTF

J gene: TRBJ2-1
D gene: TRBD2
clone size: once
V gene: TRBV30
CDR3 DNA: TGTGCCTGGAGTAGACCGGGACTGGGGAGGGAATCGGGTTACAATGAGCAGTTCTTC
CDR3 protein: CAWSRPGLGRESGYNEQFF

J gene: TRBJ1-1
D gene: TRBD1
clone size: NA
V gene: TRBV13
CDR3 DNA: TGTGCCAGCAGCTTAGAGGACAGGGGGAACACTGAAGCTTTCTTT
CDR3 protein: CASSLEDRGNTEAFF

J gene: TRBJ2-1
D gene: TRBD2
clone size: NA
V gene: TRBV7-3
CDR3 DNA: TGTGCCAGCAGCGCTCTAGCGGGGGGCCGGAATGAGCAGTTCTTC
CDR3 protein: CASSALAGGRNEQFF

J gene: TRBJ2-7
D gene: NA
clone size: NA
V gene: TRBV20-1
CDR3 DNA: TGCAGTGCTAGAGTGGGGAGCGAGCAGTACTTC
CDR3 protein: CSARVGSEQYF

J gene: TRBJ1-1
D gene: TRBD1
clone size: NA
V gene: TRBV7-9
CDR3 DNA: TGTGCCAGCAGCTTGAAGCAGGGGGACACTGAAGCTTTCTTT
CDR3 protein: CASSLKQGDTEAFF

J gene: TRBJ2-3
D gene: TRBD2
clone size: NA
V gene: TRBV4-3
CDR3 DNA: TGCGCCAGCAGCCAAGGGATTCGCGGGGGGTTCACAGATACGCAGTATTTT
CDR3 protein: CASSQGIRGGFTDTQYF

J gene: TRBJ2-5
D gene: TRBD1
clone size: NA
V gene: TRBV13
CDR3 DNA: TGTGCCAGCAGAGGACAGGGGGCGAGGGAGACCCAGTACTTC
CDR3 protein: CASRGQGARETQYF

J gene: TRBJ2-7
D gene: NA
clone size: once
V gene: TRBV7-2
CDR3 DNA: TGTGCCAGCAGCTTAGAAGCGGATCGGGGATGGCCTTCCTACGAGCAGTACTTC
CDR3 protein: CASSLEADRGWPSYEQYF

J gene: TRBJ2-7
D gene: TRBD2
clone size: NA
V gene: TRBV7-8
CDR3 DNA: TGTGCCAGCAGCTTAGAACCGGGACTAACCCCCTACGAGCAGTACTTC
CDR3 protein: CASSLEPGLTPYEQYF

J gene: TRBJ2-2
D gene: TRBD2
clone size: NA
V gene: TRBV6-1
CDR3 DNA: TGTGCCAGCAGTGCAACTAGCGGGGTTGTGGGGGAGCTGTTTTTT
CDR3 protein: CASSATSGVVGELFF

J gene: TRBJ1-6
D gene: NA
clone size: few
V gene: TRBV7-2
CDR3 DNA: TGTGCCAGCAGCTTGGAGCTTGGTGTGGACACCAATTCACCCCTCCACTTT
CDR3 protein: CASSLELGVDTNSPLHF

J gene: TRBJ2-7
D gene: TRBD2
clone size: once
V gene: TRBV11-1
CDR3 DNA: TGTGCCAGCAGCTTGGTGACTAGCGGGGACTACGAGCAGTACTTC
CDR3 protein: CASSLVTSGDYEQYF

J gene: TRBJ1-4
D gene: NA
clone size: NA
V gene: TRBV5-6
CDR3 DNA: TGTGCCAGCAGCTTGGCAGGGGTTAATGAAAAACTGTTTTTT
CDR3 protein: CASSLAGVNEKLFF

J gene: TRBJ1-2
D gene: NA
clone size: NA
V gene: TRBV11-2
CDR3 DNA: TGTGCCAGCAGCGCGCGGGGTATCGGCTATGGCTACACCTTC
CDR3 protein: CASSARGIGYGYTF

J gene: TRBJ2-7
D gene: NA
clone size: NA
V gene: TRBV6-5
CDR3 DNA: TGTGCCAGCAGCAATGGGCTTATTTACTACGAGCAGTACTTC
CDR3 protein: CASSNGLIYYEQYF

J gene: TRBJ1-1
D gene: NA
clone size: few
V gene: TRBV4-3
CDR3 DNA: TGCGCCAGCAGCCCATTAAAACAGGGAACTGAAGCTTTCTTT
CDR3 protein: CASSPLKQGTEAFF

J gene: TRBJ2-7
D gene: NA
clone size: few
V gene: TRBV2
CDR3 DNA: TGTGCCACCGCCTATTCCTACGAGCAGTACTTC
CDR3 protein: CATAYSYEQYF

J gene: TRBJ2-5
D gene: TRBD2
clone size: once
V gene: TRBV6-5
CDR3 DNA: TGTGCCAGCAGTTACGCCGTACAGGCGGGGGAGCAGTACTTC
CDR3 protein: CASSYAVQAGEQYF

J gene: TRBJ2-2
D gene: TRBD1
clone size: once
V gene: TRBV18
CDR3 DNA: TGTGCCAGCTCACCACAGGGGACAGGGGTTCGTTTCACCGGGGAGCTGTTTTTT
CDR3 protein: CASSPQGTGVRFTGELFF

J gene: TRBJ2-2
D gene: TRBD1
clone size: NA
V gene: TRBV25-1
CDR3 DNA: TGTGCCAACGGGGCCGGGAACAGGGGTTATACCGGGGAGCTGTTTTTT
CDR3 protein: CANGAGNRGYTGELFF

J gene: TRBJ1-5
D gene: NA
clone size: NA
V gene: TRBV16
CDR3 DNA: TGTGCCAGCAGCAGAGAAGGGGGAAAATATAGCAATCAGCCCCAGCATTTT
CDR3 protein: CASSREGGKYSNQPQHF

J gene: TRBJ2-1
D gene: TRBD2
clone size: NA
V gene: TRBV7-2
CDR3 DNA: TGTGCCAGCAGGCGTCCCGGACTAGCCGGGGATGAGCAGTTCTTC
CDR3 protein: CASRRPGLAGDEQFF

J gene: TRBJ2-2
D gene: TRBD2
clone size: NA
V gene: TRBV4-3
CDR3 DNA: TGCGCCAGCAGCCAAGACCCCCTAACTAGCGGGGGGGTCGGCACCGGGGAGCTGTTTTTT
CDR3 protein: CASSQDPLTSGGVGTGELFF

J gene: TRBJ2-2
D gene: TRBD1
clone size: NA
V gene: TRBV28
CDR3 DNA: TGTGCAGTCCCGGGACAGGGGTCCGGGGAGCTGTTTTTT
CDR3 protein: CAVPGQGSGELFF

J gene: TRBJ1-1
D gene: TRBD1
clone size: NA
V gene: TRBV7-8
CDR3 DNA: TGTGCCAGCAGTCAGACAGGGGCTGGGGCTTTCTTT
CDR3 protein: CASSQTGAGAFF

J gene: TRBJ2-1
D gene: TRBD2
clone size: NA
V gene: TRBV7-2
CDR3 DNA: TGTGCCAGCACTCTGAGGGGAACTAGCGGGGGGAGTGAGCAGTTCTTC
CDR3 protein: CASTLRGTSGGSEQFF

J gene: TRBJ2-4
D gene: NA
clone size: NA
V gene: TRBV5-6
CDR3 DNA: TGTGCCAGCAGCTTGTCACCCGGGGGAGGTTCCAAAAACATTCAGTACTTC
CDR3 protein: CASSLSPGGGSKNIQYF

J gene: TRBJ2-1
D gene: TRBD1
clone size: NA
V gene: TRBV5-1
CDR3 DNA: TGCGCCAGCAGCTCGGGACAGGGCTGGGATGAGCAGTTCTTC
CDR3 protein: CASSSGQGWDEQFF

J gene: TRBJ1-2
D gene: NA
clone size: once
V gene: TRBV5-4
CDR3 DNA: TGTGCCAGCAGCTTAATTGCCCTCGGGAACTATGGCTACACCTTC
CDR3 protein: CASSLIALGNYGYTF

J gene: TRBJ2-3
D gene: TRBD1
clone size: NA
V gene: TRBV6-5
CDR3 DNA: TGTGCCAGCAGCAGGCAGGGGGTGAATACGCAGTATTTT
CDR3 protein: CASSRQGVNTQYF

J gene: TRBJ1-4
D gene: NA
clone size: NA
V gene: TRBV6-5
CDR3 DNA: TGTGCCAGCAGTTACTCCACAAATAATGAAAAACTGTTTTTT
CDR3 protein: CASSYSTNNEKLFF

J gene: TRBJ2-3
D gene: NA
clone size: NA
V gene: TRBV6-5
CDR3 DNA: TGTGCCAGCAGTTCCTTGAGGGACTTCACAGATACGCAGTATTTT
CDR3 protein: CASSSLRDFTDTQYF

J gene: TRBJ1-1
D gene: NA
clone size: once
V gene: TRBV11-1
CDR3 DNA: TGTGCCAGCAGCCCGCCCCCTCAGGGGTACACTGAAGCTTTCTTT
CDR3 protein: CASSPPPQGYTEAFF

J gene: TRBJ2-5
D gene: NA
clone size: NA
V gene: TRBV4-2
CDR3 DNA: TGTGCCAGCAGCCCCTCGGCAGGGGCCCCGGAGACCCAGTACTTC
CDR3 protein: CASSPSAGAPETQYF

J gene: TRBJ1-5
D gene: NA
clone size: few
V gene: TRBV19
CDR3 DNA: TGTGCCAGTACCCATGCGGAGGGGCCCCTAAAGCCCCAGCATTTT
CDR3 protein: CASTHAEGPLKPQHF

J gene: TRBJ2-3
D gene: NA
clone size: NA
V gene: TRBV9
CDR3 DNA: TGTGCCAGCAGCGTAACCCGGGGCACAGATACGCAGTATTTT
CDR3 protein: CASSVTRGTDTQYF

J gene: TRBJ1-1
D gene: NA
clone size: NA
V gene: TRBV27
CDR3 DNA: TGTGCCAGCAGCCCAGGGGCCTCGAACACTGAAGCTTTCTTT
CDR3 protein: CASSPGASNTEAFF

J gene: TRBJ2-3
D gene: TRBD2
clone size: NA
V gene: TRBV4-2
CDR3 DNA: TGTGCCAGCAGCCAATTTCAGCGGGGGGCCAGCACAGATACGCAGTATTTT
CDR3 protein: CASSQFQRGASTDTQYF

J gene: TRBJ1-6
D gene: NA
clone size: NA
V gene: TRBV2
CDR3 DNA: TGTGCCAGCAGTGTACAGTTGTCACCCCTCCACTTT
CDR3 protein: CASSVQLSPLHF

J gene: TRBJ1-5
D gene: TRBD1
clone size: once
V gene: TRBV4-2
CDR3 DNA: TGTGCCAGCAGCCAGCAGACAGGGGACAAACAGCCCCAGCATTTT
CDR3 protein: CASSQQTGDKQPQHF